One sample yielded the 19 T cell receptor beta chains listed below, sequenced in a study of T cell repertoires in cytomegalovirus infection. TCRdb reanalysed the reads using MiXCR and keeps one entry per CDR3 protein. The data show about 830,000 distinct CDR3 sequences, approximately 32% seen once. No antigen has been assigned to these receptors. Sample: cultured CD8+ T cells from PBMCs, taken from culture after CMV antigen stimulation. Receptors were obtained from a human donor in good health (CMV status not recorded). Some clones in this sample may be carry-over from other donors' samples.

The rearrangement links TRBV7-9 to TRBJ1-2; TRBD1 might be the D (6 bases). CDR3 length: 16 amino acids. Trimming pared 1 base from V and 2 bases from J, leaving 14 bases between. Germline CDR1 reads SEHNR; CDR2 reads FQNEAQ (reference sequence). CDR3 DNA: TGTGCCAGCAGCTTAGGGAACAGGGCTTCGAACTATGGCTACACCTTC. Amino acid sequence: CASSLGNRASNYGYTF.

This clonotype was seen more than once but under ten times. The V gene is TRBV19, the J gene TRBJ1-5; D not resolved. V was pared by 3 bases and J by 4 bases, with 10 bases between. The CDR3 is made up of 14 amino acids. Germline V gives CDR1 LNHDA, CDR2 SQIVND (reference sequence). The CDR3 coding sequence is TGTGCCAGTAGTATGGTGGAAGGAAATCAGCCCCAGCATTTT. It codes for CASSMVEGNQPQHF.

V is TRBV4-1 and J is TRBJ2-2, with TRBD1 identical over 8 bases. CDR1 and CDR2 (germline): MGHRA, YSYEKL. The CDR3 sequence is 16 residues long. Losses at the gene ends were 4 bases for V and 1 base for J; bases not matched to a gene: 5. In DNA form, the CDR3 reads TGCGCCAGCAGCCCCCGGGACAGGAAGAACACCGGGGAGCTGTTTTTT. Protein: CASSPRDRKNTGELFF.

The genes are TRBV6-8 and TRBJ1-2; no clear D. The germline V gene has CDR1 MNHGY and CDR2 SAAAGT. This CDR3 contains 12 residues. Trimming took off 5 bases at V and 6 bases at J, with 10 bases between the two ends. The CDR3 sequence: CASSTHQNGYTF. CDR3 DNA sequence: TGTGCCAGCAGTACTCACCAAAATGGCTACACCTTC.

This clonotype was detected once. V is TRBV19 and J is TRBJ2-1; D is undetermined. Germline CDR1 and CDR2: LNHDA and SQIVND (reference sequence). This CDR3 region has 16 residues. V lost 3 bases and J 3 bases, leaving 15 bases between the germline ends. This CDR3 is CASSMTPRSFYNEQFF. The CDR3 DNA sequence: TGTGCCAGTAGTATGACACCCCGGTCGTTCTACAATGAGCAGTTCTTC.

The rearrangement links TRBV7-9 to TRBJ1-1; 8 bases agree with TRBD1. The CDR3 extends over 16 amino acids. V lost 4 bases and J lost 0; bases outside the gene matches: 7. Germline values: CDR1 SEHNR, CDR2 FQNEAQ (reference sequence). DNA of the CDR3: TGTGCCAGCAGCTCCGCTCGACAGGGGATGAACACTGAAGCTTTCTTT. It encodes CASSSARQGMNTEAFF.

The rearrangement links TRBV19 to TRBJ2-1; perhaps TRBD1 as D (5 bases). The germline gives CDR1 LNHDA, CDR2 SQIVND (reference sequence). V was shortened by 2 bases and J by 13 bases, with 12 bases between the two germline ends. The CDR3 contains 12 residues. The CDR3 sequence is CASSIPGNRQFF. In nucleotides, the CDR3 is TGTGCCAGTAGTATACCAGGGAATCGCCAGTTCTTC. Variable domain in full (rest from reference TRBV19 and TRBJ2-1): DGGITQSPKYLFRKEGQNVTLSCEQNLNHDAMYWYRQDPGQGLRLIYYSQIVNDFQKGDIAEGYSVSREKKESFPLTVTSAQKNPTAFYLCASSIPGNRQFFGPGTRLTVL.

This clonotype was observed many times. The chain has TRBV7-8 and TRBJ2-4, with D uncertain. The V and J ends lost 1 base and 3 bases respectively, with 4 bases between them. This CDR3 comprises 13 residues. Germline CDR1 SGHVS, CDR2 FQNEAQ. The CDR3: CASSLGSKNIQYF. The CDR3 DNA follows: TGTGCCAGCAGCTTAGGGAGCAAAAACATTCAGTACTTC.

This clonotype has more than one count but fewer than ten. V gene TRBV12-3 or TRBV12-4 combines with J gene TRBJ2-1; TRBD2 matches at 8 bases. The CDR3 is 16 residues long. Trimming at V came to 4 bases and at J to 0 bases, leaving 5 bases not matched to a gene. The DNA for the CDR3 is TGTGCCAGCAGTTCCCTGGGACTAGGCTCCTACAATGAGCAGTTCTTC. It yields the protein CASSSLGLGSYNEQFF.

Only a few counts were recorded for this clonotype. The V and J genes are TRBV20-1 and TRBJ2-1; 8 bases align to TRBD1. CDR3 size: 11 residues. The J segment lost 9 bases and the V segment lost 6 bases, leaving 4 bases of the junction unmatched. Germline CDR1 and CDR2: DFQATT and SNEGSKA (reference sequence). The chain's CDR3 is CSARQGSEQFF. CDR3 DNA: TGCAGTGCAAGACAGGGGAGTGAGCAGTTCTTC.

This clonotype was seen a few times. The V call is TRBV4-2, the J call TRBJ1-1, with D possibly being TRBD1 (5 bases). V lost 3 bases and J 4 bases, leaving 15 bases between the germline ends. The CDR3 is 15 residues long. Germline assignment: CDR1 LGHNA and CDR2 YNFKEQ. CDR3 amino acids: CASSHHGQGSTEAFF. CDR3 DNA sequence: TGTGCCAGCAGCCACCACGGCCAGGGTTCCACTGAAGCTTTCTTT.

This clonotype has a count of ten or more. The chain employs TRBV27 and TRBJ2-3; 10 bases match TRBD2. The J segment lost 1 base and the V segment lost 2 bases, leaving 6 bases of the junction unmatched. This CDR3 has 17 amino acids. From germline, CDR1 is MNHEY and CDR2 SMNVEV (reference sequence). The CDR3, as DNA: TGTGCCAGCAGTTTACTAGCGGGGGAGGCGGGCACAGATACGCAGTATTTT. Protein sequence: CASSLLAGEAGTDTQYF.

The chain combines TRBV7-6 with TRBJ2-5; D might be TRBD2 (6 bases). V dropped 5 bases and J dropped 1 base, with 14 bases sitting between them. CDR1 is SGHVS, CDR2 FNYEAQ, per germline. This CDR3 spans 15 amino acids. This CDR3 is CASSKYSGIQETQYF. CDR3 bases: TGTGCCAGCAGCAAATATAGCGGAATCCAAGAGACCCAGTACTTC.

CDR3 sequence (DNA): TGTGCCAGCAGCCGGGACAGGGACCCCTCGAGGTACGAGCAGTACTTC. This sequence encodes CASSRDRDPSRYEQYF. The V gene is TRBV7-4, the J gene TRBJ2-7, with 9 bases aligning to TRBD1. Trimming took 5 bases from V and 4 from J; bases not matched to a gene: 12. Germline CDR1 reads SGHVT; CDR2 reads SQSDAQ. CDR3 size: 16 residues.

This clonotype occurred once. The V gene is TRBV20-1, the J gene TRBJ2-5; the match to TRBD2 covers 12 bases. The CDR3 is 14 residues long. V dropped 6 bases and J dropped 4; count of bases not matched to a gene: 6. In germline, CDR1 is DFQATT, CDR2 SNEGSKA (reference sequence). Here the CDR3 reads CSAELAGGGETQYF. Here the CDR3 DNA reads TGCAGTGCCGAACTAGCGGGGGGAGGAGAGACCCAGTACTTC.

This chain joins TRBV27 and TRBJ2-7; TRBD2 matches at 10 bases. This CDR3 region has 15 residues. Unmatched junction bases numbered 10, after V lost 8 bases and J lost 3 bases. Germline V gene sequence: CDR1 MNHEY, CDR2 SMNVEV (reference sequence). This CDR3 is CASGRGIAGGYEQYF. Here the CDR3 DNA reads TGTGCCAGCGGAAGGGGAATAGCGGGGGGCTACGAGCAGTACTTC.

The table lists this clonotype with a few counts. This chain connects TRBV5-4 to TRBJ1-2; 7 nucleotides line up with TRBD1. The CDR3 loop spans 14 amino acids. Looked up from germline, CDR1 is SGHNT and CDR2 is YYREEE (reference sequence). V was clipped by 0 bases and J by 5 bases; unmatched bases: 4. This chain's CDR3 is CASSLERGRYGYTF. Here the CDR3 DNA reads TGTGCCAGCAGCTTGGAAAGGGGGCGGTATGGCTACACCTTC.

This clonotype has a handful of counts. This rearrangement joins TRBV28 to TRBJ1-5; D may be TRBD1 (5 bases). This CDR3 contains 16 residues. The ends were cut back, 2 bases at V and 5 bases at J, with 16 bases in the middle. Germline-derived CDR1 and CDR2 are MDHEN and SYDVKM. CDR3 sequence: CASSLRGPRSYQPQHF. The CDR3 DNA is TGTGCCAGCAGTTTAAGGGGACCCCGTTCATATCAGCCCCAGCATTTT.

In the case of this clonotype: The germline gene is not matched at one end of the junction; a read error may be the cause. The chain uses TRBV6-6 and TRBJ1-1, with D perhaps TRBD1 (6 bases). Germline values: CDR1 MNHNY, CDR2 SVGAGI (reference sequence). This CDR3 is 13 amino acids long. CDR3 DNA: TGTGCCAACAGTGCGACAGGACACACTGAAGCTTTCTTT. Its protein is CANSATGHTEAFF.